The T cell receptor (beta chain) under discussion was sequenced for a study of T cells after yellow fever vaccination. One entry per CDR3 protein, called by TCRdb with MiXCR from the 5' RACE reads. The table lists 620,000 or so distinct CDR3 sequences, 12% of them singletons. This clonotype was found a few times. The CDR3 runs to 15 residues. Trimming took 4 bases from V and 2 from J; bases not matched to a gene: 5. Germline-derived CDR1 and CDR2 are SEHNR and FQNEAQ (reference sequence). J is TRBJ2-3 and V is TRBV7-9; TRBD2 aligns across 8 bases. The sample here was PBMCs, taken on the day of the yellow fever booster vaccination. The origin of this receptor is a man younger than 40 who received the YFV17D yellow fever vaccine. CDR3 region: CASSSIAGSTDTQYF. The DNA for the CDR3 is TGTGCCAGCAGCTCAATAGCGGGATCCACAGATACGCAGTATTTT.